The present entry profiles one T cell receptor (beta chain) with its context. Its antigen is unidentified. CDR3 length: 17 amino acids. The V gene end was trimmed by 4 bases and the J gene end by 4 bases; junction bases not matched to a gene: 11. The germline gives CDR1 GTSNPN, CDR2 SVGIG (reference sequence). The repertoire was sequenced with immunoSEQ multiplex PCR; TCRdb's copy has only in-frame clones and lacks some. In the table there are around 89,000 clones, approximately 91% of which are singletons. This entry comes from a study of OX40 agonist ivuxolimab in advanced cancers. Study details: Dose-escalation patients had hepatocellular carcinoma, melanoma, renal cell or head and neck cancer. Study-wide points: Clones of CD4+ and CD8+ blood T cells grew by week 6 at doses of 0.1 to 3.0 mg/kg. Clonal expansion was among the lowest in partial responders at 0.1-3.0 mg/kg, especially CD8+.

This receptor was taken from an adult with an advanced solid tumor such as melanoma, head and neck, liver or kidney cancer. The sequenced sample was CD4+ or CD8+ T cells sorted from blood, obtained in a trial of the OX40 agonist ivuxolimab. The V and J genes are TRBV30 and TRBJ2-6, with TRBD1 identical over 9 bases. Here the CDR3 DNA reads TGTGCCTGGATTCCGGGACAGGGTTTTTCCGGGGCCAACGTCCTGACTTTC. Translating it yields CAWIPGQGFSGANVLTF.